This is a list of T cell receptor beta chains from one sample in a study of T cell repertoires in cytomegalovirus infection. For these TCRs, the target antigens are not known. TCRdb called the reads again in MiXCR, with one record for every CDR3 protein. Of about 55,000 distinct CDR3 sequences in the sample, more than 15% were seen once. The input for sequencing was CD8+ T cells from cultured PBMCs, taken from culture after CMV antigen stimulation. Source of these receptors: a human donor in good health (CMV status not recorded). Some clones in this sample may be carry-over from other donors' samples. The CDR3 runs from the conserved cysteine through the conserved F or W. D genes are given only for firm matches. Clone size is given for some rows only: seen once, a few or many times, or a class if the clone is expanded.

.	.	TRBV12-3/TRBV12-4	TRBJ1-2	TGTGCCAGCAGTACCTCACCCGGACTTTTCAAAACTGGCTACACCTTC	CASSTSPGLFKTGYTF
.	.	TRBV6-2/TRBV6-3	TRBJ1-2	TGTGCCAGCAGTTACGGGTCCGGCTCCTATGGCTACACCTTC	CASSYGSGSYGYTF
.	.	TRBV7-2	TRBJ2-1	TGTGCCAGCAGCCTCCTTAGCTCCTACAATGAGCAGTTCTTC	CASSLLSSYNEQFF
.	.	TRBV6-8	TRBJ2-5	TGTGCCAGCAGTTACTTTCGGGACGTTCGAGAGACCCAGTACTTC	CASSYFRDVRETQYF
.	.	TRBV6-2/TRBV6-3	TRBJ2-7	TGTGCCACTGGACAGATACCCTACGAGCAGTACTTC	CATGQIPYEQYF
TRBD2	.	TRBV7-8	TRBJ2-3	TGTGCCAGCAGCCCCCGGGGGGTACTGGCAGATACGCAGTATTTT	CASSPRGVLADTQYF
.	few	TRBV7-3	TRBJ2-3	TGTGCCAGCACCTCCTCCCCCAGCAGGGGCACAGATACGCAGTATTTT	CASTSSPSRGTDTQYF
TRBD1	.	TRBV6-9	TRBJ1-5	TGTGCCAGCAGTTATTCCCCGGGACAGGGGGCTGAGGATCAGCCCCAGCATTTT	CASSYSPGQGAEDQPQHF
.	few	TRBV7-8	TRBJ1-4	TGTGCCAGCAGCTCCCACGAGGGCAGGGAGGGAGAAAAACTGTTTTTT	CASSSHEGREGEKLFF
.	.	TRBV7-2	TRBJ2-5	TGTGCCAGCAGCTCCCTAGCGAGTACCGCCTTGTGGTACTTC	CASSSLASTALWYF
TRBD2	few	TRBV27	TRBJ2-3	TGTGCCAGCAGTTTATCGGCGACTAGCGTGCAGTATTTT	CASSLSATSVQYF
TRBD2	.	TRBV20-1	TRBJ2-7	TGCAGTGCTAGGGGGACTAGCGGCACCTACGAGCAGTACTTC	CSARGTSGTYEQYF
.	.	TRBV7-8	TRBJ2-1	TGTGCCAGCAGCTTGAAAGCGGCAATCTACAATGAGCAGTTCTTC	CASSLKAAIYNEQFF
TRBD1	.	TRBV7-2	TRBJ2-7	TGTGCCAGCAGCGTGCCGGGACAGGGCTCCAACGAGCAGTACTTC	CASSVPGQGSNEQYF
.	few	TRBV19	TRBJ1-1	TGTGCCAGTAGCCTACAAGAGAACACTGAAGCTTTCTTT	CASSLQENTEAFF
TRBD1	medium-sized	TRBV7-9	TRBJ2-1	TGTGCCAGCAGCACGGGACAGGGGATAGATGAGCAGTTCTTC	CASSTGQGIDEQFF
.	.	TRBV19	TRBJ1-1	TGTGCCAGTACCCCAAACCGTCGACTCGACCCTGAAGCTTTCTTT	CASTPNRRLDPEAFF
.	.	TRBV6-1	TRBJ2-7	TGTGCCAGCGGTACAGGAGACGAGCAGTACTTC	CASGTGDEQYF
.	.	TRBV5-6	TRBJ2-1	TGTGCCAGCAGCCTGACGGATGAGCAGTTCTTC	CASSLTDEQFF
TRBD1	many	TRBV7-8	TRBJ1-2	TGTGCCAGCAGCTCATCCCCGGGACAGGGGAACTATGGCTACACCTTC	CASSSSPGQGNYGYTF
TRBD2	many	TRBV7-3	TRBJ2-1	TGTGCCAGCAGCCGCGGACTAGCGGGGGACAATGAGCAGTTCTTC	CASSRGLAGDNEQFF
.	once	TRBV6-8	TRBJ1-1	TGTGCCAGCAGTTACTCCGGGACTGGCCCATTACCCGTGAACACTGAAGCTTTCTTT	CASSYSGTGPLPVNTEAFF
TRBD1	.	TRBV9	TRBJ1-5	TGTGCCAGCAGCGTTGGACAGGCTAGCAATCAGCCCCAGCATTTT	CASSVGQASNQPQHF
TRBD2	.	TRBV6-5	TRBJ2-7	TGTGCCAGCAGTTCGGCGAGCGGGAGATATGAGCAGTACTTC	CASSSASGRYEQYF
TRBD2	few	TRBV7-2	TRBJ2-1	TGTGCCAGCACCCGGGGGGGGATAAATGAGCAGTTCTTC	CASTRGGINEQFF
TRBD2	few	TRBV11-2	TRBJ2-1	TGTGCCAGCAGCAACCTAGCGGGAGGGCCGAGCGGCTCCTACAATGAGCAGTTCTTC	CASSNLAGGPSGSYNEQFF
.	.	TRBV11-2	TRBJ2-5	TGTGCCAGCATGGACAGACAAGAGACCCAGTACTTC	CASMDRQETQYF
.	few	TRBV20-1	TRBJ1-5	TGCAGTGCTAGTGGGGGGATTTGGAATCAGCCCCAGCATTTT	CSASGGIWNQPQHF
TRBD2	.	TRBV28	TRBJ2-3	TGTGCCAGCAGTGAGCGGGGAAGGGGCACAGATACGCAGTATTTT	CASSERGRGTDTQYF
TRBD1	.	TRBV4-3	TRBJ2-1	TGCGCCAGCAGCGACCGGGACAGATACAATGAGCAGTTCTTC	CASSDRDRYNEQFF
TRBD2	.	TRBV20-1	TRBJ2-7	TGCAGTGCCGACCGACTAGCGGGAGGGTCTTACGAGCAGTACTTC	CSADRLAGGSYEQYF
TRBD1	.	TRBV6-2/TRBV6-3	TRBJ1-5	TGTGCCAGCAGACCCCGGGACAGGGGATCAAGGTGGGATCAGCCCCAGCATTTT	CASRPRDRGSRWDQPQHF
TRBD1	few	TRBV7-9	TRBJ1-6	TGTGCCAGCAGCCGCGGACAGGGAGGATCACCCCTCCACTTT	CASSRGQGGSPLHF
.	few	TRBV9	TRBJ2-1	TGTGCCAGCAGTTTTGAGGTTCCGACCGATGAGCAGTTCTTC	CASSFEVPTDEQFF
TRBD1	.	TRBV7-9	TRBJ2-5	TGTGCCAGCAGCTCTTGGACAGGAACCCAAGAGACCCAGTACTTC	CASSSWTGTQETQYF
.	.	TRBV7-2	TRBJ2-3	TGTGCCAGCAGTCCCGGGACTTTCCTATATTTT	CASSPGTFLYF
.	.	TRBV6-2/TRBV6-3	TRBJ2-2	TGTGCCAGCAGTTACGGGCGTTGGGGGGAGCTGTTTTTT	CASSYGRWGELFF
TRBD1	few	TRBV27	TRBJ2-7	TGTGCCAGCAGCCACAGGGGATGGTCATTCTACGAGCAGTACTTC	CASSHRGWSFYEQYF
TRBD2	few	TRBV7-2	TRBJ2-7	TGTGCCAGCAGGGATAAGACTAGCGGGGGGAGAGGCGAGCAGTACTTC	CASRDKTSGGRGEQYF
.	few	TRBV7-9	TRBJ2-3	TGTGCCAGCAGCTTAGGAACAGTCCTGTCCCCCACAGATACGCAGTATTTT	CASSLGTVLSPTDTQYF
.	.	TRBV11-2	TRBJ2-6	TGTGCCAGCAGCTTAGATGGAGGTTTTCAGGGGGCCAACGTCCTGACTTTC	CASSLDGGFQGANVLTF
TRBD1	many	TRBV27	TRBJ1-2	TGTGCCAGCAGTTTATCCGGGACAGCGAACTATGGCTACACCTTC	CASSLSGTANYGYTF
.	few	TRBV7-9	TRBJ1-3	TGTGCCAGCAGACAAACTAACCTGGGGGATGGAAACACCATATATTTT	CASRQTNLGDGNTIYF